This T cell receptor (beta chain) comes out of a study of blood T cell repertoires in COVID-19. As for the study in general: COVID-19 samples collected from the United States, Italy and Spain covered acute and convalescent phases.

TCRdb keeps only in-frame clones here, not all; method: immunoSEQ multiplex PCR. The sample includes nearly 50,000 clones, approximately 84% seen only once; the top ten take 2.6%. This sequence was found in a woman over 75 with COVID-19, enrolled during active disease. Sequenced: peripheral blood.

CDR3 in DNA: TGTGCCAGTTCCGGGACAGGACAAGCAACTAATGAAAAACTGTTTTTT. Amino acids: CASSGTGQATNEKLFF. The gene calls are TRBV19 and TRBJ1-4; 8 positions match TRBD1. The CDR3 contains 16 residues. V lost 8 bases to trimming and J lost 0 bases; unmatched junction nucleotides: 8. From germline, CDR1 is LNHDA and CDR2 SQIVND (reference sequence).